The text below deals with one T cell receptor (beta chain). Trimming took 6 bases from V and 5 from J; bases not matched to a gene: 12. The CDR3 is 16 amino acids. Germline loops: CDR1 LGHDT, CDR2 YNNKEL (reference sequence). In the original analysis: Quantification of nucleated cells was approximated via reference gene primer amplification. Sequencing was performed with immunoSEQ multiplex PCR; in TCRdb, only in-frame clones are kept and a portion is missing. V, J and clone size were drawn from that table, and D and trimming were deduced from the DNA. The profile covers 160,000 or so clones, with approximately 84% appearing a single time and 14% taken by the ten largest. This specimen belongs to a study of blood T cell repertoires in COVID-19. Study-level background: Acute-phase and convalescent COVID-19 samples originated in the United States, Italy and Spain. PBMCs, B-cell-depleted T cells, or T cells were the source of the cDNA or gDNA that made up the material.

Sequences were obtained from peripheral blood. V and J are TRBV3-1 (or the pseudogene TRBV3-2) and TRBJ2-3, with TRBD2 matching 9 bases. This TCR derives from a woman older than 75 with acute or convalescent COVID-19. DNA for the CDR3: TGTGCCAGCAGTCCCACGAAGCTAGCGGGGCGAGATACGCAGTATTTT. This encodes CASSPTKLAGRDTQYF.